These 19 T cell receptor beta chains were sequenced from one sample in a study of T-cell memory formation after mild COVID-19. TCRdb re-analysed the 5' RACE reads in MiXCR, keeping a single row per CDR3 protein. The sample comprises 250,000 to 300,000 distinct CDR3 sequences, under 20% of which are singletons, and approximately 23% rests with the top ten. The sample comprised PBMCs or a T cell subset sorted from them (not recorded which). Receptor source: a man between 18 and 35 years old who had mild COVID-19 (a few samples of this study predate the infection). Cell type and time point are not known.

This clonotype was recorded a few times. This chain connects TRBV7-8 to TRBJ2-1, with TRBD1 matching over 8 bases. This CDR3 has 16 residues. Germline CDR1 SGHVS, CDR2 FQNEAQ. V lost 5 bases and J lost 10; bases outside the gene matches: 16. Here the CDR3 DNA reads TGTGCCAGCAGCCTCCGCGGAGGACAGGGACGCCCGGAGCAGTTCTTC. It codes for CASSLRGGQGRPEQFF.

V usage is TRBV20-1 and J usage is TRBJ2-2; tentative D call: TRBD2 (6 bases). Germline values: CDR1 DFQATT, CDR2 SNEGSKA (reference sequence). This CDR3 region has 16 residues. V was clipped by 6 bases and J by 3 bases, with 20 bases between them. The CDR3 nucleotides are TGCAGTGCCTCTGCTACCCCAGGAGGGTACACCGGGGAGCTGTTTTTT. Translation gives CSASATPGGYTGELFF.

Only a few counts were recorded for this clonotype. CDR3 sequence: CSATPSSYNEQFF. In nucleotides, the CDR3 is TGCAGTGCTACTCCGAGCTCCTACAATGAGCAGTTCTTC. The chain links TRBV20-1 to TRBJ2-1; D unresolved. With 4 bases removed from V and 0 bases from J, the gap between germline ends came to 7 bases. The CDR3 has 13 residues. In germline, CDR1 is DFQATT, CDR2 SNEGSKA (reference sequence).

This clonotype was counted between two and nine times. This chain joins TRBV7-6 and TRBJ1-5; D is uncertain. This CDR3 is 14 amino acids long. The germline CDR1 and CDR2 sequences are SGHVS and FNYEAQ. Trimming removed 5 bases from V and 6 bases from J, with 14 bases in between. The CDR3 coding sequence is TGTGCCAGCAGCCTATCGGGCGAAGGTCAGCCCCAGCATTTT. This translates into CASSLSGEGQPQHF. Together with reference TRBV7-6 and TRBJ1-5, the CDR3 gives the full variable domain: GAGVSQSPRYKVTKRGQDVALRCDPISGHVSLYWYRQALGQGPEFLTYFNYEAQQDKSGLPNDRFSAERPEGSISTLTIQRTEQRDSAMYRCASSLSGEGQPQHFGDGTRLSIL.

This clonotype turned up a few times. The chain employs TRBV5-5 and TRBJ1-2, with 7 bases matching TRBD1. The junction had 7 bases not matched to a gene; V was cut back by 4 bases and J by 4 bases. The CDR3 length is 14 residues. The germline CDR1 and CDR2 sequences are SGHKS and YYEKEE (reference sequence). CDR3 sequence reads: CASSPAAGGYGYTF. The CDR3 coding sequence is TGTGCCAGCAGCCCCGCGGCAGGGGGCTATGGCTACACCTTC.

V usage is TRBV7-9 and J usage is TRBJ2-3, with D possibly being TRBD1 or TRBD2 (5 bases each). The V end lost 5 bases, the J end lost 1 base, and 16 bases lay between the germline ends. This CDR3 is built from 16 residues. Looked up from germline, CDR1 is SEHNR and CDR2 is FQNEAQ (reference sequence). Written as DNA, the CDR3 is TGTGCCAGCAGCACTCCTCCAGGGAGCCGCACAGATACGCAGTATTTT. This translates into CASSTPPGSRTDTQYF.

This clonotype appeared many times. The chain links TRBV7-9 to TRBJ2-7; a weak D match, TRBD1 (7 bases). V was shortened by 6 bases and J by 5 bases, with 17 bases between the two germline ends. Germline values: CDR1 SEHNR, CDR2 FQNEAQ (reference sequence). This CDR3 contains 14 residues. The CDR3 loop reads CASSFTGGGHEQYF. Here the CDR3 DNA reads TGTGCCAGCAGTTTTACAGGAGGGGGCCACGAGCAGTACTTC. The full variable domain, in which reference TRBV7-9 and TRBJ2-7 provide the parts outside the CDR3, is DTGVSQNPRHKITKRGQNVTFRCDPISEHNRLYWYRQTLGQGPEFLTYFQNEAQLEKSRLLSDRFSAERPKGSFSTLEIQRTEQGDSAMYLCASSFTGGGHEQYFGPGTRLTVT.

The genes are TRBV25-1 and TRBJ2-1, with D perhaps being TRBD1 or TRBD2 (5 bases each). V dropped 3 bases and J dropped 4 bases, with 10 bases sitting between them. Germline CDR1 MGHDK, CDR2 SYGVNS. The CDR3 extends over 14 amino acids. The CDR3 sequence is CASSEHGAYNEQFF. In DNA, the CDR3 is TGTGCCAGCAGTGAGCACGGGGCTTACAATGAGCAGTTCTTC.

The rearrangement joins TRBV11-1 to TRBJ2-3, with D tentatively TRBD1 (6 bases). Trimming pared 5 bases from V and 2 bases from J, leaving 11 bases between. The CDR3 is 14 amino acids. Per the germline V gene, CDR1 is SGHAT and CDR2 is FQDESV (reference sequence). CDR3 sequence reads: CASSPGQYTDTQYF. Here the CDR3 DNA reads TGTGCCAGCAGCCCCGGACAGTACACAGATACGCAGTATTTT.

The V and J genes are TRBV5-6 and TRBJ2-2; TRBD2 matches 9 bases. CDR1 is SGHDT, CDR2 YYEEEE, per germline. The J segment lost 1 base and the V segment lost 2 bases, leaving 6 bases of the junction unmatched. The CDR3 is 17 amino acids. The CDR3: CASSFQTSGENTGELFF. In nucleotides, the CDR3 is TGTGCCAGCAGCTTCCAGACTAGCGGAGAGAACACCGGGGAGCTGTTTTTT. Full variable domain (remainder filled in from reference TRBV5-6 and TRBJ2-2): DAGVTQSPTHLIKTRGQQVTLRCSPKSGHDTVSWYQQALGQGPQFIFQYYEEEERQRGNFPDRFSGHQFPNYSSELNVNALLLGDSALYLCASSFQTSGENTGELFFGEGSRLTVL.

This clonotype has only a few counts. CDR3 residues: CASSLGGGTGGSDGYGYTF. The CDR3 nucleotides are TGTGCCAGCAGTTTAGGGGGAGGGACAGGGGGCTCGGACGGCTATGGCTACACCTTC. The rearrangement joins TRBV12-3 or TRBV12-4 to TRBJ1-2; 12 positions agree with TRBD1. Trimming took 1 base from V and 4 from J; bases not matched to a gene: 13. The CDR3 runs to 19 residues.

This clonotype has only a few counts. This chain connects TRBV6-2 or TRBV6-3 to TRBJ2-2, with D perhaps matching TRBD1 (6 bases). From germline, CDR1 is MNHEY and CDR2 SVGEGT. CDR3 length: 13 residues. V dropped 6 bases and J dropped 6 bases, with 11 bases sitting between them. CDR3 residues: CASSLAGAGELFF. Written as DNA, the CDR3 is TGTGCCAGCAGCCTAGCAGGGGCCGGGGAGCTGTTTTTT.

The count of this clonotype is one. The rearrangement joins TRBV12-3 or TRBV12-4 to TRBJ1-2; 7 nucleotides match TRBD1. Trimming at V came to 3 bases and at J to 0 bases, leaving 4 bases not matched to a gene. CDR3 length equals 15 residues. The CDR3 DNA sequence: TGTGCCAGCAGTTTTGGGACAGCTTCTAACTATGGCTACACCTTC. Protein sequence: CASSFGTASNYGYTF.

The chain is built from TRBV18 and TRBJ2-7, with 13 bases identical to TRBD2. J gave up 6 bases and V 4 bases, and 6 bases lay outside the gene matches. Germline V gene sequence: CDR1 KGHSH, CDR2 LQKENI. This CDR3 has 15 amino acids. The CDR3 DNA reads TGTGCCAGCTCACTACTAGCGGGGGGGCCCTTCGAGCAGTACTTC. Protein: CASSLLAGGPFEQYF.

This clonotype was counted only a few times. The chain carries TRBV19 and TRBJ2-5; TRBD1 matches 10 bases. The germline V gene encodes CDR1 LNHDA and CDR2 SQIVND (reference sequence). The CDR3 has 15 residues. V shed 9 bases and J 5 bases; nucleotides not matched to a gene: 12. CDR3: CASSLRDRGFETQYF. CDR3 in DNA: TGTGCCAGCTCACTCCGGGACAGGGGATTCGAGACCCAGTACTTC.

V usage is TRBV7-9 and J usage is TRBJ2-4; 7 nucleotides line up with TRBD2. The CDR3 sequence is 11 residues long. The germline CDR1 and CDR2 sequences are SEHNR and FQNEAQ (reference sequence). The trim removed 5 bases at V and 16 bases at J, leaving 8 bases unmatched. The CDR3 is CASSGRDLHYF. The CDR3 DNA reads TGTGCCAGCAGCGGGAGGGACCTGCATTACTTC.

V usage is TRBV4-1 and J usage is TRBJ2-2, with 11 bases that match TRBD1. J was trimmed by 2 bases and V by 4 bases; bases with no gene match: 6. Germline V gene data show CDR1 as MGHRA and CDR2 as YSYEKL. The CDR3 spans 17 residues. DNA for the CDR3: TGCGCCAGCAGCCGGACAGGGGGCGCGGGAAACACCGGGGAGCTGTTTTTT. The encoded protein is CASSRTGGAGNTGELFF.

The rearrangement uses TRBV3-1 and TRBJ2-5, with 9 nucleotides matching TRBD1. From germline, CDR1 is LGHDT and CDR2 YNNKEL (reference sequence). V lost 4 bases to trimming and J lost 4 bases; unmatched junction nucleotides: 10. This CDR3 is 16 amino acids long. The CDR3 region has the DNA TGTGCCAGCAGCCTACAGGGACAGGGCAGAAGAGAGACCCAGTACTTC. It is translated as CASSLQGQGRRETQYF.

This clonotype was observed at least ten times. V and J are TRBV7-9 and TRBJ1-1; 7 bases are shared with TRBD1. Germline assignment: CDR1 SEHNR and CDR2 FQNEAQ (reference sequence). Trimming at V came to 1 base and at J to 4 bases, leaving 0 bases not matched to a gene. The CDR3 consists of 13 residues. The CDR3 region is CASSLDRGTEAFF. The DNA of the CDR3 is TGTGCCAGCAGCTTAGACAGGGGCACTGAAGCTTTCTTT.